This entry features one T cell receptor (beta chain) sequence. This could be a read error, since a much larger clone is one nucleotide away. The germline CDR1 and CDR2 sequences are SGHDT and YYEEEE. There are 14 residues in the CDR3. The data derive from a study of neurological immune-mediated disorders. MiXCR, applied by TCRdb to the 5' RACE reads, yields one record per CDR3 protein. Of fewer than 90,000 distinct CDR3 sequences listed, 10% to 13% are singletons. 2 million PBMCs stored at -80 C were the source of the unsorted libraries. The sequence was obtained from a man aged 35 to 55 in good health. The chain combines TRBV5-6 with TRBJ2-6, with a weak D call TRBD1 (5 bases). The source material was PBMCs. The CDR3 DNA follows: TGTGCCAGCAGCCCTGGGGCTGGGGCCAACGTCCTGAATTTC. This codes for CASSPGAGANVLNF.